Presented here are 2 T cell receptor beta chains from one specimen sequenced in a study of blood T cell repertoires in COVID-19. Sequencing used immunoSEQ multiplex PCR; TCRdb keeps in-frame clones, though not all of them. Here the sample spans about 200,000 clones, around four fifths being singletons. Specimen: peripheral blood. Source of these receptors: a woman over 75 with active or convalescent COVID-19.

This rearrangement joins TRBV11-2 to TRBJ1-1; 9 nucleotides match TRBD1. CDR3 length equals 15 residues. The V gene's germline CDR1 is SGHAT and CDR2 FQNNGV. After removal of 1 base from V and 11 bases from J, the junction contained 11 bases not matched to a gene. The CDR3 DNA is TGTGCCAGCAGCTTAGGGCCCGGGACAGGGTATAGCGCTTTCTTT. This translates into CASSLGPGTGYSAFF.

CDR3 coding DNA: TGTGCCAGCAGTTGGACATCAGGGGGCAGCTATGGCTACACCTTC. Protein sequence: CASSWTSGGSYGYTF. V is TRBV28 and J is TRBJ1-2; 8 bases align to TRBD1. The CDR3 consists of 15 residues. The V and J ends lost 4 bases and 4 bases, in that order; junction bases with no gene match: 8. Germline CDR1 is MDHEN and CDR2 is SYDVKM.